Only one count was recorded for the clone carrying this T cell receptor (beta chain). This entry comes from a study of patients and donors after allogeneic stem cell transplantation. MiXCR, applied by TCRdb to the RT-PCR reads, yields one record per CDR3 protein. Among 800,000 to 1,000,000 distinct CDR3 sequences, about a sixth were seen once, and the ten largest hold around 6%. This sequence was found in a human donor who was either an allogeneic HSCT recipient or a stem cell or donor lymphocyte infusion donor (not recorded which). It is not recorded whose cells these are; they may come from a transplant donor. Material: blood, either unsorted or a sorted T cell fraction (not recorded which).

DNA of the CDR3: TGCGCCAGCAGCTTGAACCCAGGTCTCACAGATACGCAGTATTTT. Translated, it gives CASSLNPGLTDTQYF. The gene calls are TRBV5-1 and TRBJ2-3; D ambiguous. This CDR3 has 15 amino acids. Germline CDR1 is SGHRS and CDR2 is YFSETQ. V was pared by 1 base and J by 2 bases, with 11 bases between.